This entry features one T cell receptor beta chain sequence. The target antigen is unknown. Trimming stripped 4 bases from V and 4 bases from J, with 13 bases between. Germline V gives CDR1 MNHNS, CDR2 SASEGT. CDR3 length: 15 residues. This record comes from a study of graft-versus-host responses after intestinal transplantation. Study overall: Each recipient received anti-thymocyte globulin induction, then tacrolimus and steroids for approximately three years. Broader study findings: Ileal or blood samples showed some GvH clones first, and such clones were also found in recipient marrow. Early post-transplant declines in HvG were associated with peak levels of circulating GvH clones. Allografts of one patient group, those with graft-donor T cell macrochimerism, had high graft-versus-host to host-versus-graft clonal ratios.

The method was immunoSEQ multiplex PCR; TCRdb's version includes in-frame clones alone and lacks a portion of them. The sample records about 38,000 clones, roughly four fifths being singletons. Here the sequenced sample was PBMCs, taken less than 1,400 days after transplant. This chain connects TRBV6-1 to TRBJ1-4; unclear D gene. The TCR comes from a human patient who received an intestinal transplant, so some T cells may come from the graft donor. CDR3 residues: CASSAAQRFNEKLFF. DNA for the CDR3: TGTGCCAGCAGTGCGGCCCAGAGGTTTAATGAAAAACTGTTTTTT.